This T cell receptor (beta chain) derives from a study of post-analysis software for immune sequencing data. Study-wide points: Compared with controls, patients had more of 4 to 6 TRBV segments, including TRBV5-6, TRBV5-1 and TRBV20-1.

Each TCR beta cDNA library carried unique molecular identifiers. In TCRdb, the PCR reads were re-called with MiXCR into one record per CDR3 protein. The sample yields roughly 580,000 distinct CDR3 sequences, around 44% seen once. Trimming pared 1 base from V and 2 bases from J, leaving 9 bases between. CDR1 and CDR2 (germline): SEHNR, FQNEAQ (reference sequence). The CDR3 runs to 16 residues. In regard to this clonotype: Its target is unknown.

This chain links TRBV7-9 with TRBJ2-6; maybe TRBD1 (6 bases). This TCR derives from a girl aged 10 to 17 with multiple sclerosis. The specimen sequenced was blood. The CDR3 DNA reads TGTGCCAGCAGCTTAGTGTCAGGGGCTGGGGCCAACGTCCTGACTTTC. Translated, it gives CASSLVSGAGANVLTF.